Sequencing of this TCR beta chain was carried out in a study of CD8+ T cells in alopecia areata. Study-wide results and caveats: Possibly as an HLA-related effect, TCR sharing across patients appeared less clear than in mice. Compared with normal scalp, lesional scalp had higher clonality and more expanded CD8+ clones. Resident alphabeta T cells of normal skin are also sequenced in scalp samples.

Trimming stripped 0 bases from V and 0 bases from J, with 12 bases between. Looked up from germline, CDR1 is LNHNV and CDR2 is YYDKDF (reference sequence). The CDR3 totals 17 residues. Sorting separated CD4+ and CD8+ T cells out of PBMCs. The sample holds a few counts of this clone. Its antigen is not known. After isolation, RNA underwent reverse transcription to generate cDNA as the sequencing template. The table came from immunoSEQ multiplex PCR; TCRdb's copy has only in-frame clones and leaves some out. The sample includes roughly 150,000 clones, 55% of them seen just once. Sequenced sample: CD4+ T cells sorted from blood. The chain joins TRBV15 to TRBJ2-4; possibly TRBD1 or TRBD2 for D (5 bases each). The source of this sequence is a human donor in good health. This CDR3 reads CATSRDGTPIAKNIQYF. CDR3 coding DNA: TGTGCCACCAGCAGAGATGGGACCCCCATAGCCAAAAACATTCAGTACTTC.